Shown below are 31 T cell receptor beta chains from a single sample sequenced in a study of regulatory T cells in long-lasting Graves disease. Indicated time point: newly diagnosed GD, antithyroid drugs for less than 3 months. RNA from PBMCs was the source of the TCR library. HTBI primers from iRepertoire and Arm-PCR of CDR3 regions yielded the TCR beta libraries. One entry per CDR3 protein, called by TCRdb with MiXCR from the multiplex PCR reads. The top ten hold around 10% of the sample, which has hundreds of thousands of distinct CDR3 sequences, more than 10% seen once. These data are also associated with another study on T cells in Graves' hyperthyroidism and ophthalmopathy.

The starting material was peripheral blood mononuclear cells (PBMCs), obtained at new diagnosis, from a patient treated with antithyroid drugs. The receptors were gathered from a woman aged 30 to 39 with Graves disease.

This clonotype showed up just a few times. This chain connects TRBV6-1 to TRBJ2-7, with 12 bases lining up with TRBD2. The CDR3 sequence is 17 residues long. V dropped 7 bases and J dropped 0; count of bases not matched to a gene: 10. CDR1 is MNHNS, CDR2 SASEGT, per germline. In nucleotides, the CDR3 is TGTGCCAGCACCTCCGGACTAGCGGGACCCGCCTCCTACGAGCAGTACTTC. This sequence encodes CASTSGLAGPASYEQYF.

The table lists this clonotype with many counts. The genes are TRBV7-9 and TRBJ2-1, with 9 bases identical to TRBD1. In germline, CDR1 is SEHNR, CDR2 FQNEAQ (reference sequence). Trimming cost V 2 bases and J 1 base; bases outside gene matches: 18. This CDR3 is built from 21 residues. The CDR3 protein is CASSLYPDRGLNISSYNEQFF. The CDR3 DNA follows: TGTGCCAGCAGCTTATACCCGGACAGGGGATTAAACATATCGTCCTACAATGAGCAGTTCTTC.

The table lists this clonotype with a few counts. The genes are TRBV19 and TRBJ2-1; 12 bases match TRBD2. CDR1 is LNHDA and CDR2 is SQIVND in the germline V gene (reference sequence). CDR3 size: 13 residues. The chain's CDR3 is CASGLAGYNEQFF. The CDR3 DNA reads TGTGCTAGCGGACTAGCGGGGTACAATGAGCAGTTCTTC.

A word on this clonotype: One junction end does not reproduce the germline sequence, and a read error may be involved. CDR3 protein: CACSSGGGNGYTF. DNA for the CDR3: TGTGCCTGCAGTTCGGGCGGGGGTAATGGCTACACCTTC. The V call is TRBV28, the J call TRBJ1-2, with TRBD1 as a possible D gene (5 bases). CDR3 size: 13 residues. CDR1 and CDR2 (germline): MDHEN, SYDVKM.

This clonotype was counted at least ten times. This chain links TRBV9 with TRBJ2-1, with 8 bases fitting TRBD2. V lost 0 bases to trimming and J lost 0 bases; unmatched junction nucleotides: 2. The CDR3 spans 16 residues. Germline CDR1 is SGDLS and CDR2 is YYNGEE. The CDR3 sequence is CASSVDGRASYNEQFF. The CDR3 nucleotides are TGTGCCAGCAGCGTAGACGGGAGGGCCTCCTACAATGAGCAGTTCTTC. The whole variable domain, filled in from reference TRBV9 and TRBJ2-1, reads DSGVTQTPKHLITATGQRVTLRCSPRSGDLSVYWYQQSLDQGLQFLIQYYNGEERAKGNILERFSAQQFPDLHSELNLSSLELGDSALYFCASSVDGRASYNEQFFGPGTRLTVL.

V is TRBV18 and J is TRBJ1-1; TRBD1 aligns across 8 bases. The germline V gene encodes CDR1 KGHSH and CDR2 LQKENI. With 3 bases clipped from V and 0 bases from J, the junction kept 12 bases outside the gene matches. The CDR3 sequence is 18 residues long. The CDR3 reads CASSPGQGAYTLNTEAFF. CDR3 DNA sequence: TGTGCCAGCTCACCTGGACAGGGAGCGTATACATTGAACACTGAAGCTTTCTTT.

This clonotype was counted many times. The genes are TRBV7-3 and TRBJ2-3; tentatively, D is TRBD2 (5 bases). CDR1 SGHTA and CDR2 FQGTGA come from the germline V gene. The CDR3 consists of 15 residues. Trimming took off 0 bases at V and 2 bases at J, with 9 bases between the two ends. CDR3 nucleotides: TGTGCCAGCAGCTTAACGGGCGGGCTCACAGATACGCAGTATTTT. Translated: CASSLTGGLTDTQYF.

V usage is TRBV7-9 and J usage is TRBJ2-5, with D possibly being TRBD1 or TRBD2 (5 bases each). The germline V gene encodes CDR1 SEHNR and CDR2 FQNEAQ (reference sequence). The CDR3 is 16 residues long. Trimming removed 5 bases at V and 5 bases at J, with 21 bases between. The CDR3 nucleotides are TGTGCCAGCAGCCCGTCGTCTCGGGGCCGGCAGGAGACCCAGTACTTC. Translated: CASSPSSRGRQETQYF.

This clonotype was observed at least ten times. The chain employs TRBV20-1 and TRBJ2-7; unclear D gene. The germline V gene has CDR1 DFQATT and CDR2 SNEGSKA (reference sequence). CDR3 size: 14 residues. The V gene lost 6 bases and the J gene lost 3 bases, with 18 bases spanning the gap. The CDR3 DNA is TGCAGTGCCGCGACGTCTAGAAGTAGCTACGAGCAGTACTTC. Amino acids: CSAATSRSSYEQYF.

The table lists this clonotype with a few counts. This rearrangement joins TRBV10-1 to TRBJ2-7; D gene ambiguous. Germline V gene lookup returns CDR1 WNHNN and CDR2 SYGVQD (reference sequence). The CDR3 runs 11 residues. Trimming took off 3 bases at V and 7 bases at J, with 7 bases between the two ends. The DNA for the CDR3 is TGCGCCAGCAGTGACGGTCAAGAGCAGTACTTC. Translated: CASSDGQEQYF.

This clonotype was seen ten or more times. DNA for the CDR3: TGTGCCAGCAGCCAAGCCGCTAGCGGCACCTACGAGCAGTACTTC. Translated: CASSQAASGTYEQYF. The chain is built from TRBV3-1 and TRBJ2-7; the match to TRBD2 covers 7 bases. Germline V gene data show CDR1 as LGHDT and CDR2 as YNNKEL (reference sequence). Trimming removed 1 base from V and 2 bases from J; junction bases left unmatched: 5. CDR3 length: 15 amino acids.

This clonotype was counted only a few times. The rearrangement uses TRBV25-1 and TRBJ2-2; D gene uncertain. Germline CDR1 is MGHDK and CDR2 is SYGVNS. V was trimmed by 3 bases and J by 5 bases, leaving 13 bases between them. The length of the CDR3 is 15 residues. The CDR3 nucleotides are TGTGCCAGCAGTGATCGGAAGCCAAGTACCGGGGAGCTGTTTTTT. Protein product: CASSDRKPSTGELFF.

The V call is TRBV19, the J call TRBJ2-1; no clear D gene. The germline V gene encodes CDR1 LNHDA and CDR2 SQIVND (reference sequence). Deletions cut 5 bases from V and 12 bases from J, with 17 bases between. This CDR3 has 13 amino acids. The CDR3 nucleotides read TGTGCCAGTAGTCCAAATTCCGGGTTCGGGCAGTTCTTC. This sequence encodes CASSPNSGFGQFF.

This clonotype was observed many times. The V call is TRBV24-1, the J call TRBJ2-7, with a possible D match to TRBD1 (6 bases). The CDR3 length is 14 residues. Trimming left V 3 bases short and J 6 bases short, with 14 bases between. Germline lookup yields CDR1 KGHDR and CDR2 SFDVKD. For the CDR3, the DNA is TGTGCCACCAGTGATGTTAACAGGGTAGGCGAGCAGTACTTC. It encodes CATSDVNRVGEQYF.

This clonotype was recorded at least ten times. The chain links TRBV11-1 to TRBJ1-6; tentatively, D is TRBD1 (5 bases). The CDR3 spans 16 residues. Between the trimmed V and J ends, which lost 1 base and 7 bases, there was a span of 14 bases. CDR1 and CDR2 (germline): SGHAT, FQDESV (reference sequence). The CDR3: CASSLGRGRNNSPLHF. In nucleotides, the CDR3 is TGTGCCAGCAGCTTAGGACGGGGCAGAAACAATTCACCCCTCCACTTT.

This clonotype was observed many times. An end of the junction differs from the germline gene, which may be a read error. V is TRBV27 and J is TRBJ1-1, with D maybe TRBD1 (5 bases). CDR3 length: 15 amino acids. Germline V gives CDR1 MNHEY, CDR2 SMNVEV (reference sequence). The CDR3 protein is CASSLARGVKTEAFF. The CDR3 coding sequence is TGTGCCAGCAGTTTGGCAAGGGGCGTGAAGACTGAAGCTTTCTTT.

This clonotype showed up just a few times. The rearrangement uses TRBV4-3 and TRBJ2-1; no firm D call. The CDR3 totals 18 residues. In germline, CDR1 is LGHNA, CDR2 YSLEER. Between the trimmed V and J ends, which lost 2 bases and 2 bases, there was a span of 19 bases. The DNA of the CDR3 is TGCGCCAGCAGCCAACTCCTTCACGCGTCGACGACCTACAATGAGCAGTTCTTC. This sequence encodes CASSQLLHASTTYNEQFF.

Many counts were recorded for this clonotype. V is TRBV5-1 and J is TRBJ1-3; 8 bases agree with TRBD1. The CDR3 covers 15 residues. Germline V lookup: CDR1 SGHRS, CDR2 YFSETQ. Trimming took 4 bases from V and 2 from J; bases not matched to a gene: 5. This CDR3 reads CASSTGTGAGNTIYF. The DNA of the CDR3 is TGCGCCAGCAGCACGGGGACAGGAGCTGGAAACACCATATATTTT.

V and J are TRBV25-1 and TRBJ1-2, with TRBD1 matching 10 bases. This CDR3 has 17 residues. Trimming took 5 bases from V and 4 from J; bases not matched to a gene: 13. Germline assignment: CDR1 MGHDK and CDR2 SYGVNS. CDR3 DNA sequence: TGTGCCAGCAGTACCTGGGACAGGGGAAGGTTAGGCTATGGCTACACCTTC. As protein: CASSTWDRGRLGYGYTF.

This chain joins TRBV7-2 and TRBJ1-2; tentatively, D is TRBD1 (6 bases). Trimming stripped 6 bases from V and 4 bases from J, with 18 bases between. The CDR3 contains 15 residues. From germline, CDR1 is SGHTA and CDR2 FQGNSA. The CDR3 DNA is TGTGCCAGCAGTCTAGAAGGGGGTCCGGGCTATGGCTACACCTTC. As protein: CASSLEGGPGYGYTF. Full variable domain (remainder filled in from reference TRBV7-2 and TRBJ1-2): GAGVSQSPSNKVTEKGKDVELRCDPISGHTALYWYRQSLGQGLEFLIYFQGNSAPDKSGLPSDRFSAERTGGSVSTLTIQRTQQEDSAVYLCASSLEGGPGYGYTFGSGTRLTVV.

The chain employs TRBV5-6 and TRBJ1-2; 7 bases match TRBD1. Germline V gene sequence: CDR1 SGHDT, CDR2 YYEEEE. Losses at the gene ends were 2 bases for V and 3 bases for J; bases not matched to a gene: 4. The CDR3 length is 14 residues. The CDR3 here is CASSFLQGDYGYTF. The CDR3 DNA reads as TGTGCCAGCAGCTTTCTCCAGGGGGACTATGGCTACACCTTC.

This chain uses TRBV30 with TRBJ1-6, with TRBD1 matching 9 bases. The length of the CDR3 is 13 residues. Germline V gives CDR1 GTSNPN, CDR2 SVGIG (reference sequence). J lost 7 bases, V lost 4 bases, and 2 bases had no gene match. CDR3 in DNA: TGTGCCTGGACCGGGACAGGGAATTCACCCCTCCACTTT. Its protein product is CAWTGTGNSPLHF.

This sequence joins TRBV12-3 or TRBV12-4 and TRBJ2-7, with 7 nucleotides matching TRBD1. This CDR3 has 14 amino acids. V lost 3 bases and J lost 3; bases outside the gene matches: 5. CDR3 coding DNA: TGTGCCAGCAGTTTCGGGACAGATATCTACGAGCAGTACTTC. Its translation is CASSFGTDIYEQYF.

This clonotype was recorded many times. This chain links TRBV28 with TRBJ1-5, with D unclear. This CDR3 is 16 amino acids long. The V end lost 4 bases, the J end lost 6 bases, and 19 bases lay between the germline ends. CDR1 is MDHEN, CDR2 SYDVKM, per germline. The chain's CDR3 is CASSSSTSGLSQPQHF. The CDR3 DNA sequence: TGTGCCAGCAGTTCGTCGACCTCGGGCCTGAGTCAGCCCCAGCATTTT.

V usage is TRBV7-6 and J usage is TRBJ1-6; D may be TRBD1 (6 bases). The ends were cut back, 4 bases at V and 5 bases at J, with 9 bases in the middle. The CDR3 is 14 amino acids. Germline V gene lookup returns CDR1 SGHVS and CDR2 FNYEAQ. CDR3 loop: CASSYGQNNSPLHF. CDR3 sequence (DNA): TGTGCCAGCAGCTATGGACAGAATAATTCACCCCTCCACTTT.

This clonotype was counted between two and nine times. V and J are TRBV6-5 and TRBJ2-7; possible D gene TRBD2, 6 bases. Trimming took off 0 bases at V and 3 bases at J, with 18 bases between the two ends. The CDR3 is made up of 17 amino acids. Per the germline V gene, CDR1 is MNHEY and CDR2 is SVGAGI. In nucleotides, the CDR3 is TGTGCCAGCAGTTACTCGATGTATTCCGGGACTCGCTACGAGCAGTACTTC. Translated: CASSYSMYSGTRYEQYF.

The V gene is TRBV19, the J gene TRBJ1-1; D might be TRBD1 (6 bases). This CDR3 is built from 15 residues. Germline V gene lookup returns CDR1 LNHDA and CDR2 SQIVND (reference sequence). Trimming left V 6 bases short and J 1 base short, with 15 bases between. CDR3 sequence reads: CASRPAGAQNTEAFF. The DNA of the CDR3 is TGTGCCAGTAGGCCCGCAGGGGCACAGAACACTGAAGCTTTCTTT.

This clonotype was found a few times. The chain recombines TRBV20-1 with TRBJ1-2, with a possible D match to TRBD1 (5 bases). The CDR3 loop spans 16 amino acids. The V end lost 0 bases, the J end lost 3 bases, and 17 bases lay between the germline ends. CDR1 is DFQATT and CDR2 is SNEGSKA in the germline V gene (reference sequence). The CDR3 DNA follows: TGCAGTGCTAGAGAATTAGGGGCCCCCGCGCACTATGGCTACACCTTC. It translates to CSARELGAPAHYGYTF.

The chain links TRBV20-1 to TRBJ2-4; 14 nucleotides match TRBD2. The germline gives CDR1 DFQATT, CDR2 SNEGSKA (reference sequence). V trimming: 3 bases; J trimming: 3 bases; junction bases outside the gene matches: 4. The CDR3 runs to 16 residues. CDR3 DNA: TGCAGTGCTAGGGGGGGACTAGCGGGAGTCAAAAACATTCAGTACTTC. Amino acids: CSARGGLAGVKNIQYF.

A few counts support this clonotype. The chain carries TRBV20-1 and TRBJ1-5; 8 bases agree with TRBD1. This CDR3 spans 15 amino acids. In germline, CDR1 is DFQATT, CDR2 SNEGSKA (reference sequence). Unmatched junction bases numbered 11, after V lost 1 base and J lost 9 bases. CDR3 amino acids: CSARVDRDSFWPQHF. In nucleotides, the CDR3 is TGCAGTGCTAGAGTGGACAGGGATAGCTTTTGGCCCCAGCATTTT.

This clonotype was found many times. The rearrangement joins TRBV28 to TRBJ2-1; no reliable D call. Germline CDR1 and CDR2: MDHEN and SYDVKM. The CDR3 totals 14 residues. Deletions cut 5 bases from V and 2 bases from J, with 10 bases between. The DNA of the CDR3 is TGTGCCAGCAGTCGGTTCAGGACCTACAATGAGCAGTTCTTC. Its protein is CASSRFRTYNEQFF.